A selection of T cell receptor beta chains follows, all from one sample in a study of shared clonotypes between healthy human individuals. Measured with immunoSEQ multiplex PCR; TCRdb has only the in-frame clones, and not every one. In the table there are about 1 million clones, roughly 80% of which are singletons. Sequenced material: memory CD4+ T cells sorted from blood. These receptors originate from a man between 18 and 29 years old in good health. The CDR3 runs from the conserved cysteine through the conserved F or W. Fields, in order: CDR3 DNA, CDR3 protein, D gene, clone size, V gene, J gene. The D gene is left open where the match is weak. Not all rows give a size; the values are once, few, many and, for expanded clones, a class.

CDR3nt: TGTGCCAGCAGTTTAGAGCTTCCGGGACCCTGGGAGGGCTACACCTTC; CDR3aa: CASSLELPGPWEGYTF; d_gene: .; abundance: many; v_gene: TRBV28; j_gene: TRBJ1-2
CDR3nt: TGTGCCACCCGGACAGGGGGCGTCTATGGCTACACCTTC; CDR3aa: CATRTGGVYGYTF; d_gene: TRBD1; abundance: .; v_gene: TRBV28; j_gene: TRBJ1-2
CDR3nt: TGTGCCACCAGCAGAGGCGGGACAGGGCGTGGTGAAAAACTGTTTTTT; CDR3aa: CATSRGGTGRGEKLFF; d_gene: TRBD1; abundance: many; v_gene: TRBV15; j_gene: TRBJ1-4
CDR3nt: TGTGCCTGGAGTGTACGAGGTCTACAGAGGACTGAAGCTTTCTTT; CDR3aa: CAWSVRGLQRTEAFF; d_gene: .; abundance: .; v_gene: TRBV30; j_gene: TRBJ1-1
CDR3nt: TGTGCCAGCAGGGGGTACTCCGACTACGAGCAGTACTTC; CDR3aa: CASRGYSDYEQYF; d_gene: .; abundance: .; v_gene: TRBV27; j_gene: TRBJ2-7
CDR3nt: TGCGCCAGCAGCTTGGTTTCAGGGGGGAACACCATATATTTT; CDR3aa: CASSLVSGGNTIYF; d_gene: TRBD1; abundance: .; v_gene: TRBV5-1; j_gene: TRBJ1-3
CDR3nt: TGTGCTAGTGGTTTGGGGCGGAAGGGACTAGTGAACACCGGGGAGCTGTTTTTT; CDR3aa: CASGLGRKGLVNTGELFF; d_gene: TRBD2; abundance: .; v_gene: TRBV12-5; j_gene: TRBJ2-2
CDR3nt: TGTGCCAGCTCGTTTCTACAGGGCTACGAGCAGTACTTC; CDR3aa: CASSFLQGYEQYF; d_gene: .; abundance: few; v_gene: TRBV18; j_gene: TRBJ2-7
CDR3nt: TGTGCCAGCAGTTTAGCGGGTGGAGAGACCCAGTACTTC; CDR3aa: CASSLAGGETQYF; d_gene: .; abundance: .; v_gene: TRBV28; j_gene: TRBJ2-5
CDR3nt: TGTGCCAGCAGCTCCTACTCCTTTTCGGACAGGGAGGGCGGCTACACCTTC; CDR3aa: CASSSYSFSDREGGYTF; d_gene: TRBD1; abundance: few; v_gene: TRBV5-6; j_gene: TRBJ1-2
CDR3nt: TGTGCCAGCAGTGCCTACAGGGGAACCTCCTACGAGCAGTACTTC; CDR3aa: CASSAYRGTSYEQYF; d_gene: TRBD1; abundance: .; v_gene: TRBV6-5; j_gene: TRBJ2-7
CDR3nt: TGTGCCAGCAGCTTTGGACAGCTCCGTCAGCCCCAGCATTTT; CDR3aa: CASSFGQLRQPQHF; d_gene: .; abundance: .; v_gene: TRBV5-8; j_gene: TRBJ1-5
CDR3nt: TGTGCCAGCAGCGTACCAGCGTATTCCCCTAATGACTATGGCTACACCTTC; CDR3aa: CASSVPAYSPNDYGYTF; d_gene: .; abundance: .; v_gene: TRBV5-6; j_gene: TRBJ1-2
CDR3nt: TGTGCCTGGAGTGTAGGGGGGTCTGGGGCCAACGTCCTGACTTTC; CDR3aa: CAWSVGGSGANVLTF; d_gene: .; abundance: .; v_gene: TRBV30; j_gene: TRBJ2-6
CDR3nt: TGTGCCAGCAGCTACCGGGCATTCACAGATACGCAGTATTTT; CDR3aa: CASSYRAFTDTQYF; d_gene: .; abundance: .; v_gene: TRBV7-2; j_gene: TRBJ2-3
CDR3nt: TGTGCCAGCAGAGGGGGGTTGGTAGGCACTGAAGCTTTCTTT; CDR3aa: CASRGGLVGTEAFF; d_gene: .; abundance: .; v_gene: TRBV2; j_gene: TRBJ1-1
CDR3nt: TGTGCCAGCAGTTTATCCATAAGTTCTGGAAACACCATATATTTT; CDR3aa: CASSLSISSGNTIYF; d_gene: .; abundance: few; v_gene: TRBV27; j_gene: TRBJ1-3
CDR3nt: TGTGCCATCAGTGAGTCCGGGCCGCAAGAGACCCAGTACTTC; CDR3aa: CAISESGPQETQYF; d_gene: .; abundance: few; v_gene: TRBV10-3; j_gene: TRBJ2-5
CDR3nt: TGTGCCAGCAGCGCGGGACAGGGGGTCTACGAGCAGTACTTC; CDR3aa: CASSAGQGVYEQYF; d_gene: TRBD1; abundance: .; v_gene: TRBV9; j_gene: TRBJ2-7
CDR3nt: TGTGCCAGCAGCGTGGACAGTTCTAATCAGCCCCAGCATTTT; CDR3aa: CASSVDSSNQPQHF; d_gene: .; abundance: .; v_gene: TRBV7-2; j_gene: TRBJ1-5
CDR3nt: TGCGCCAGCAGCTCCGGGACAACGCAGGGCGAGCAGTACTTC; CDR3aa: CASSSGTTQGEQYF; d_gene: .; abundance: .; v_gene: TRBV5-1; j_gene: TRBJ2-7
CDR3nt: TGCGCCAGCAGCTCGGGACTAGCTCTCAATGAGCAGTTCTTC; CDR3aa: CASSSGLALNEQFF; d_gene: TRBD2; abundance: .; v_gene: TRBV5-1; j_gene: TRBJ2-1
CDR3nt: TGTGCCAGCAGCCCCCGGGGAGTAGCCCGCACCGGGGAGCTGTTTTTT; CDR3aa: CASSPRGVARTGELFF; d_gene: .; abundance: once; v_gene: TRBV9; j_gene: TRBJ2-2
CDR3nt: TGTGCCGGGGGGGGGTCACCTCATAATCAGCCCCAGCATTTT; CDR3aa: CAGGGSPHNQPQHF; d_gene: .; abundance: .; v_gene: TRBV30; j_gene: TRBJ1-5
CDR3nt: TGTGCCAGCAGCTGGAGACTAGACCGACGAAACTATGGCTACACCTTC; CDR3aa: CASSWRLDRRNYGYTF; d_gene: .; abundance: .; v_gene: TRBV5-5; j_gene: TRBJ1-2
CDR3nt: TGTGCCAGCAGTCCGGAGGGAACCGGGGAGCTGTTTTTT; CDR3aa: CASSPEGTGELFF; d_gene: .; abundance: .; v_gene: TRBV6-5; j_gene: TRBJ2-2
CDR3nt: TGTGCCAGCAGCTTAGGAAGGGTTCAAGAGACCCAGTACTTC; CDR3aa: CASSLGRVQETQYF; d_gene: .; abundance: many; v_gene: TRBV7-2; j_gene: TRBJ2-5